This T cell receptor beta chain was identified during a study of cytomegalovirus exposure and HLA in healthy donors listed by TCRdb under 2017. Study-level background: The 666 repertoires of the first cohort and the roughly 120 validation repertoires were produced on the same platform, according to a later analysis. The study was designed to test whether signatures of past pathogen exposure could be identified by cataloging public T cell receptors. Along with the roughly 700-subject first cohort, a separate validation cohort of over 90 different subjects was used. To predict cytomegalovirus infection status, the study combined high-throughput TCR immunosequencing, statistical association of individual TCRs with disease status, and machine learning. What the authors observed across the whole study: Most TCR sequences were observed very rarely across donors, whereas some public TCRs were present in many individuals. All 120 or so repertoires were used to score co-occurrence in the validation cohort in a later analysis, because that analysis had no HLA typing for the cohort. The study gave a list of over 150 TCR beta chains associated with cytomegalovirus. Of the cluster scores, roughly 95% were above 0 in a later analysis, which found that TCRs clustered in the first cohort also tended to co-occur in the 120 or so validation repertoires. The authors suggested that the approach could potentially be extended to other disease states and immunological phenotypes. In vitro tests confirmed that a few of the cytomegalovirus-associated TCR beta chains recognize cytomegalovirus antigens. Cytomegalovirus status was reported to be diagnosed by the classifier with high specificity and sensitivity in both the original and validation cohorts.

The donors belonged to the validation cohort of over a hundred subjects, which was separate from the approximately 700-subject first cohort. The library was built by means of the immunoSEQ multiplex PCR assay. Per the source publication's procedure: A statistical classification framework was built for diagnosing cytomegalovirus status from the catalog of TCR beta chain sequences. TCRdb took over this immuneACCESS table, retaining in-frame rearrangements with V and J assigned. Such tables are incomplete; in checked studies, under half of the missing clones stem from an unresolved V gene, and the remainder is unexplained. V and J calls and clone size are given by that table; D and trimming were obtained from the DNA. Within this sample are under 200,000 clones, with 65% to 90% of them counted one time only. The ten largest clones take up 2% to 2.5% of the sample. Trimming takes 4 bases from V and 2 bases from J, and the germline ends sit 17 bases apart. Taken from cysteine to phenylalanine, the CDR3 has 16 residues. Of the read, only the CDR3 DNA is kept; its 48 bases are in frame from base 1. The germline V gene sets CDR1 to SNHLY and CDR2 to FYNNEI.

As regards this clone: This receptor's antigen is unknown. No base quality values were provided; no much bigger clone lies one nucleotide off.

This clonotype originated in a woman aged 18-30 years in good health and CMV-seronegative. This chain is built from TRBV2 and TRBJ1-2; TRBD1 could be the D gene, as 6 bases match. Specimen: PBMCs. The DNA sequence reads TGTGCCAGCAGTGGGGGGCAGGCAGGAGGAAACTATGGCTACACCTTC. This translates into CASSGGQAGGNYGYTF.